This record looks at one T cell receptor (beta chain) sequence and its context. CDR1 is ENHRY, CDR2 SYGVKD, per germline. The CDR3 has 14 residues. Deletions cut 6 bases from V and 1 base from J, with 10 bases between. This record comes from a study of blood T cell repertoires in COVID-19. Sequenced by immunoSEQ multiplex PCR; TCRdb stores in-frame clones only, minus some. The top ten clones hold approximately 4.2% of a sample with hundreds of thousands of clones, 85% to 90% of them seen once. This chain joins TRBV10-3 and TRBJ1-3; weak D call: TRBD1 (6 bases). The sample consisted of peripheral blood. The sequence was obtained from a man in his forties with acute or convalescent COVID-19. CDR3: CAIREQGSGNTIYF. CDR3 DNA: TGTGCCATCAGGGAACAGGGTTCTGGAAACACCATATATTTT.